This T cell receptor (beta chain) was obtained from a study of cytomegalovirus exposure and HLA in healthy donors. Study-level findings and limits: A previous analysis found most TCR beta V segments productive roughly 87% or roughly 30% of the time. Later analysis associated a missense DCLRE1C variant with TCR beta V- and J-gene trimming.

V lost 1 base and J lost 1, with 14 bases in between. This CDR3 has 16 amino acids. The germline gives CDR1 SEHNR, CDR2 FQNEAQ (reference sequence). On this clone: Its matching antigen is unknown.

Primers included in the PCR were 60 Vbeta and 13 Jbeta primers. This table comes from immunoSEQ multiplex PCR, and its TCRdb copy is limited to in-frame clones, with some not included. The sample lists about 280,000 clones, roughly 89% occurring once. The TCR sequence derives from a woman younger than 30 in good health and CMV-seronegative. The genes are TRBV7-9 and TRBJ2-7, with D maybe TRBD2 (5 bases). The sequencing input was PBMCs. This CDR3 is CASSLGPGVRSYEQYF. DNA of the CDR3: TGTGCCAGCAGCTTAGGACCCGGGGTCAGATCCTACGAGCAGTACTTC. Variable domain in full (rest from reference TRBV7-9 and TRBJ2-7): DTGVSQNPRHKITKRGQNVTFRCDPISEHNRLYWYRQTLGQGPEFLTYFQNEAQLEKSRLLSDRFSAERPKGSFSTLEIQRTEQGDSAMYLCASSLGPGVRSYEQYFGPGTRLTVT.